The 12 T cell receptor beta chains presented below share a single source sample, sequenced in a study of blood T cell repertoires in COVID-19. This table comes from immunoSEQ multiplex PCR, and its TCRdb copy is limited to in-frame clones, with some not included. Of over 85,000 clones in the sample, roughly 92% are singletons; the top ten hold roughly 1.9%. Source material: peripheral blood. Receptor source: a woman aged 45-65 years with COVID-19, enrolled during active disease.

V gene TRBV15 combines with J gene TRBJ1-3; D is possibly TRBD1 (5 bases). V lost 0 bases and J lost 0, with 9 bases in between. CDR1 and CDR2 from the germline V gene are LNHNV and YYDKDF (reference sequence). There are 16 residues in the CDR3. The CDR3 DNA reads as TGTGCCACCAGCAGAGACAGGGCTTACTCTGGAAACACCATATATTTT. Translation: CATSRDRAYSGNTIYF.

This clone showed up just once. The rearrangement uses TRBV3-1 (or the pseudogene TRBV3-2) and TRBJ1-2; 10 positions match TRBD1. The V gene end was trimmed by 3 bases and the J gene end by 4 bases; junction bases not matched to a gene: 8. Per germline, CDR1 LGHDT and CDR2 YNNKEL (reference sequence). This CDR3 is 16 amino acids long. CDR3 sequence (DNA): TGTGCCAGCAGCCAGGTGGACAGGGGGGTCCGCTATGGCTACACCTTC. Amino acids: CASSQVDRGVRYGYTF.

The chain joins TRBV2 to TRBJ2-1; D possibly corresponds to TRBD2 (6 bases). From germline, CDR1 is SNHLY and CDR2 FYNNEI. Deletions cut 8 bases from V and 9 bases from J, with 14 bases between. CDR3 length equals 12 residues. For the CDR3, the DNA is TGTGCCAGCGGCGGCGGGGTAGCTGAGCAGTTCTTC. Translating it yields CASGGGVAEQFF.

The V and J genes are TRBV5-1 and TRBJ1-1, with D hard to call. This CDR3 contains 14 residues. With 1 base removed from V and 3 bases from J, the gap between germline ends came to 10 bases. CDR1 is SGHRS, CDR2 YFSETQ, per germline. The CDR3 DNA is TGCGCCAGCAGCTTGCACGAGGGCGACACTGAAGCTTTCTTT. It specifies CASSLHEGDTEAFF.

The chain recombines TRBV27 with TRBJ1-5; 7 positions match TRBD1. This CDR3 is built from 13 residues. Germline V gene data show CDR1 as MNHEY and CDR2 as SMNVEV (reference sequence). V dropped 6 bases and J dropped 6; count of bases not matched to a gene: 5. The chain's CDR3 is CASSTGVSQPQHF. The CDR3 DNA sequence: TGTGCCAGCAGCACAGGGGTCAGTCAGCCCCAGCATTTT.

V and J are TRBV24-1 and TRBJ1-1; D not resolved. Germline CDR1 KGHDR, CDR2 SFDVKD. The V end lost 7 bases, the J end lost 1 base, and 6 bases lay between the germline ends. The CDR3 is 12 residues long. The CDR3 loop is CATRGGNTEAFF. The CDR3 nucleotides are TGTGCCACCAGAGGAGGGAACACTGAAGCTTTCTTT.

The gene calls are TRBV10-3 and TRBJ2-7; D possibly corresponds to TRBD2 (5 bases). From germline, CDR1 is ENHRY and CDR2 SYGVKD. The CDR3 covers 16 residues. V was cut by 1 base and J by 3 bases, with 16 bases left in between. CDR3 amino acids: CAISEYPESGYYEQYF. Here the CDR3 DNA reads TGTGCCATCAGTGAGTACCCGGAAAGCGGCTACTACGAGCAGTACTTC.

The V call is TRBV6-1, the J call TRBJ1-5, with D maybe TRBD1 (6 bases). The V end lost 0 bases, the J end lost 3 bases, and 9 bases lay between the germline ends. The CDR3 runs to 15 residues. Germline-derived CDR1 and CDR2 are MNHNS and SASEGT. CDR3 protein: CASSEADRFNQPQHF. The CDR3 DNA is TGTGCCAGCAGTGAAGCCGACAGGTTCAATCAGCCCCAGCATTTT.

The chain joins TRBV6-2 or TRBV6-3 to TRBJ1-3; D remains ambiguous. CDR3 length: 14 amino acids. Germline values: CDR1 MNHEY, CDR2 SVGEGT. Trimming cost V 8 bases and J 0 bases, with 11 bases left between them. The CDR3 bases are TGTGCCAGCCGCCGTCAATTCTCTGGAAACACCATATATTTT. It is translated as CASRRQFSGNTIYF.

The chain couples TRBV6-2 or TRBV6-3 to TRBJ2-7, with D hard to call. CDR3 length: 12 amino acids. Germline V CDR1 and CDR2: MNHEY, SVGEGT. V shed 0 bases and J shed 5 bases, with 5 bases lying between them. CDR3 sequence reads: CASSYSSHEQYF. For the CDR3, the DNA is TGTGCCAGCAGTTACTCTAGCCACGAGCAGTACTTC.

The V and J genes are TRBV30 and TRBJ1-2; D not resolved. Germline CDR1 and CDR2: GTSNPN and SVGIG (reference sequence). The CDR3 is 8 residues long. Trimming removed 6 bases at V and 13 bases at J, with 9 bases between. The CDR3 DNA follows: TGTGCCTGCCAAGCTTCCACCTTC. It yields the protein CACQASTF.

The table lists this clone with a count of one. The genes are TRBV7-2 and TRBJ2-7; 9 bases align to TRBD2. V lost 1 base to trimming and J lost 5 bases; unmatched junction nucleotides: 9. The CDR3 is 16 residues long. Germline V lookup: CDR1 SGHTA, CDR2 FQGNSA. DNA for the CDR3: TGTGCCAGCAGCTTAGGCGGCGGGGGGGCCAGAAACGAGCAGTACTTC. This translates into CASSLGGGGARNEQYF. The full variable domain, with the rest looked up from reference TRBV7-2 and TRBJ2-7, is GAGVSQSPSNKVTEKGKDVELRCDPISGHTALYWYRQSLGQGLEFLIYFQGNSAPDKSGLPSDRFSAERTGGSVSTLTIQRTQQEDSAVYLCASSLGGGGARNEQYFGPGTRLTVT.